The 3 T cell receptor beta chains listed next were all sequenced from one sample in a study of CD8+ T cells in alopecia areata. TCR sequencing used cDNA made by reverse transcription of extracted RNA. Sequencing used immunoSEQ multiplex PCR; TCRdb keeps in-frame clones, though not all of them. Among 150,000 or so clones listed, around 57% were seen once. The specimen sequenced was CD4+ T cells sorted from blood. These receptors were collected from a human donor in good health.

The chain couples TRBV29-1 to TRBJ2-3; D gene uncertain. The CDR3 spans 13 residues. V dropped 2 bases and J dropped 2 bases, with 8 bases sitting between them. Germline-derived CDR1 and CDR2 are SQVTM and ANQGSEA. The CDR3 reads CSVENKYTDTQYF. In DNA form, the CDR3 reads TGCAGCGTTGAAAACAAATACACAGATACGCAGTATTTT.

The gene calls are TRBV29-1 and TRBJ2-1; perhaps D is TRBD1 or TRBD2 (5 bases each). The germline V and J ends were trimmed by 6 bases and 8 bases, with 14 bases remaining between them. Germline assignment: CDR1 SQVTM and CDR2 ANQGSEA. CDR3 length: 12 residues. CDR3: CSVYHEGYEQFF. The DNA for the CDR3 is TGCAGCGTGTACCATGAGGGGTATGAGCAGTTCTTC.

This clone was seen once. The genes are TRBV5-1 and TRBJ2-3; D is ambiguous. The germline V gene encodes CDR1 SGHRS and CDR2 YFSETQ. V shed 0 bases and J shed 0 bases, with 11 bases lying between them. The CDR3 loop spans 16 amino acids. The CDR3 region has the DNA TGCGCCAGCAGCTTGGGGCCATGGGGTAGCACAGATACGCAGTATTTT. Its translation: CASSLGPWGSTDTQYF.